This record concerns one T cell receptor (beta chain) sequence. The antigen is undetermined. The ends lost 2 bases at V and 5 bases at J; junction bases unmatched: 7. Germline V gene data show CDR1 as ENHRY and CDR2 as SYGVKD. This CDR3 contains 16 residues. The data were obtained in a study of cytomegalovirus exposure and HLA in healthy donors. About the study: The Caucasian-associated ancestry cluster contained 81% of the approximately 430 genotyped donors. General study results and limits: Analysis was performed later, and it showed HLA-associated TCR beta chains to be more clonally expanded than equally common others. CMV serostatus alone was available as immune exposure information. Follow-up analysis found HLA locus-dependent TCR association rates, highest for DRB1 and lowest for HLA-C.

The PCR used 60 Vbeta and 13 Jbeta primers. The data were produced by immunoSEQ multiplex PCR, yet TCRdb's version contains in-frame clones alone and is incomplete. Among about 100,000 clones listed, 60% to 80% were seen once. This chain joins TRBV10-3 and TRBJ2-3, with 10 bases matching TRBD2. This receptor was identified in a woman younger than 35 in good health and CMV-seropositive. Material for sequencing was PBMCs. The CDR3 nucleotides are TGTGCCATCAGTGAGCTCCTAGCGGGAGTTATAGATACGCAGTATTTT. This codes for CAISELLAGVIDTQYF.